Presented here are 18 T cell receptor beta chains from one specimen sequenced in a study of control samples from healthy donors and cancer patients. This table comes from immunoSEQ multiplex PCR, and its TCRdb copy is limited to in-frame clones, with some not included. Of tens of thousands of clones listed, approximately 80% are singletons. The sequencing sample was made of blood. The source is a man between 50 and 59 years old in good health.

CDR3 bases: TGTGCCAGCAGCTTGGGCCGGGAGAACACTGAAGCTTTCTTT. Its translation is CASSLGRENTEAFF. The rearrangement uses TRBV7-8 and TRBJ1-1; D gene uncertain. This CDR3 comprises 14 residues. The V gene's germline CDR1 is SGHVS and CDR2 FQNEAQ. Trimming cost V 3 bases and J 1 base, with 9 bases left between them.

V gene TRBV27 combines with J gene TRBJ2-1; 7 bases map to TRBD2. CDR1 and CDR2 from the germline V gene are MNHEY and SMNVEV (reference sequence). V shed 6 bases and J 2 bases; nucleotides not matched to a gene: 10. The CDR3 consists of 16 residues. The CDR3: CASSSPSSGTYNEQFF. The CDR3 coding sequence is TGTGCCAGCAGCTCCCCTTCTAGCGGCACCTACAATGAGCAGTTCTTC.

The CDR3 sequence: CASSQVSAGGETQYF. CDR3 nucleotide sequence: TGCGCCAGCAGCCAGGTCTCAGCGGGAGGAGAGACCCAGTACTTC. This chain links TRBV4-3 with TRBJ2-5, with 9 bases lining up with TRBD2. The CDR3 has 15 residues. The V segment lost 3 bases and the J segment 4 bases; nucleotides outside the gene matches: 6. Germline CDR1 LGHNA, CDR2 YSLEER.

The rearrangement uses TRBV6-5 and TRBJ2-1; D may be TRBD1 (6 bases). The CDR3 spans 11 residues. Trimming removed 7 bases at V and 10 bases at J, with 11 bases between. Looked up from germline, CDR1 is MNHEY and CDR2 is SVGAGI. The CDR3 region has the DNA TGTGCCAGCATAACAGGGCGAGAGCAGTTCTTC. It translates to CASITGREQFF.

This clone was seen a handful of times. The V call is TRBV28, the J call TRBJ1-2; TRBD1 matches at 7 bases. CDR1 is MDHEN, CDR2 SYDVKM, per germline. This CDR3 comprises 16 residues. Losses at the gene ends were 1 base for V and 3 bases for J; bases not matched to a gene: 8. As DNA, the CDR3 is TGTGCCAGCAGTTTATTAGGGGGCCTTAAGGACTATGGCTACACCTTC. Amino acid sequence: CASSLLGGLKDYGYTF.

The chain employs TRBV29-1 and TRBJ2-2; 8 bases are shared with TRBD2. Germline V CDR1 and CDR2: SQVTM, ANQGSEA. This CDR3 has 16 amino acids. V lost 4 bases to trimming and J lost 4 bases; unmatched junction nucleotides: 11. The chain's CDR3 is CSVAWRAGDTTGELFF. CDR3 DNA: TGCAGCGTTGCGTGGCGAGCGGGAGATACCACCGGGGAGCTGTTTTTT.

The gene calls are TRBV6-6 and TRBJ2-3; the D is unclear. CDR3 size: 14 residues. Germline lookup yields CDR1 MNHNY and CDR2 SVGAGI (reference sequence). V was pared by 6 bases and J by 2 bases, with 12 bases between. The CDR3 nucleotides are TGTGCCAGCAGCTACAACGACCCCACAGATACGCAGTATTTT. This codes for CASSYNDPTDTQYF.

The J gene is TRBJ2-3, the V gene TRBV7-6; 12 bases line up with TRBD2. The length of the CDR3 is 16 residues. V trimming: 1 base; J trimming: 4 bases; junction bases outside the gene matches: 3. CDR1 is SGHVS and CDR2 is FNYEAQ in the germline V gene. The CDR3 reads CASSLGTSGTADTQYF. CDR3 sequence (DNA): TGTGCCAGCAGCTTAGGGACTAGCGGGACGGCAGATACGCAGTATTTT.

The chain links TRBV5-3 to TRBJ2-5; D is uncertain. TRBV5-3 falls under the ORF class, with uncertain function. The CDR3 is made up of 15 amino acids. V lost 1 base, J lost 2 bases, and 12 bases lay in between. This CDR3 is CARSLRDGRQETQYF. The DNA of the CDR3 is TGTGCCAGAAGCTTGCGAGACGGGCGACAAGAGACCCAGTACTTC.

A few counts support this clone. The rearrangement uses TRBV3-1 (or the pseudogene TRBV3-2) and TRBJ2-2; a weak D match, TRBD2 (6 bases). The V end lost 3 bases, the J end lost 2 bases, and 13 bases lay between the germline ends. The CDR3 has 16 amino acids. Germline V lookup: CDR1 LGHDT, CDR2 YNNKEL (reference sequence). The DNA of the CDR3 is TGTGCCAGCAGCCACTCCGGGGGAGCCAACACCGGGGAGCTGTTTTTT. Its protein is CASSHSGGANTGELFF.

This clone occurred a few times. The chain is built from TRBV7-8 and TRBJ2-7; 13 positions match TRBD2. J was trimmed by 3 bases and V by 4 bases; bases with no gene match: 6. The CDR3 loop spans 16 amino acids. From germline, CDR1 is SGHVS and CDR2 FQNEAQ. Here the CDR3 reads CASSSTTSGRIYEQYF. The DNA for the CDR3 is TGTGCCAGCAGCTCTACGACTAGCGGGAGGATCTACGAGCAGTACTTC. Full variable domain (rest looked up from reference TRBV7-8 and TRBJ2-7): GAGVSQSPRYKVAKRGQDVALRCDPISGHVSLFWYQQALGQGPEFLTYFQNEAQLDKSGLPSDRFFAERPEGSVSTLKIQRTQQEDSAVYLCASSSTTSGRIYEQYFGPGTRLTVT.

This chain uses TRBV2 with TRBJ1-1; D is unclear. V shed 7 bases and J shed 6 bases, with 15 bases lying between them. In germline, CDR1 is SNHLY, CDR2 FYNNEI. CDR3 length equals 13 residues. In nucleotides, the CDR3 is TGTGCCAGCAACGGCCCCTTAGGTTCTGAAGCTTTCTTT. Encoded protein: CASNGPLGSEAFF.

The V gene is TRBV12-3 or TRBV12-4, the J gene TRBJ1-6; perhaps TRBD1 as D (5 bases). V dropped 5 bases and J dropped 8 bases, with 7 bases sitting between them. The CDR3 loop spans 12 amino acids. The CDR3 region has the DNA TGTGCCAGCAGTGACAGCCATTCACCCCTCCACTTT. Its translation is CASSDSHSPLHF.

The rearrangement joins TRBV30 to TRBJ1-1; 7 bases line up with TRBD1. Germline V gene lookup returns CDR1 GTSNPN and CDR2 SVGIG (reference sequence). Trimming removed 2 bases from V and 3 bases from J; junction bases left unmatched: 6. The CDR3 covers 14 residues. CDR3 region: CAWSLAGGYTEAFF. CDR3 bases: TGTGCCTGGAGTTTGGCAGGGGGGTACACTGAAGCTTTCTTT.

This chain uses TRBV6-5 with TRBJ1-2, with D possibly TRBD1 on 6 matching bases. The V gene's germline CDR1 is MNHEY and CDR2 SVGAGI. V was cut by 2 bases and J by 7 bases, with 11 bases left in between. CDR3 length: 13 amino acids. CDR3 sequence reads: CASSYRDIGGYTF. CDR3 bases: TGTGCCAGCAGTTACCGGGACATTGGTGGCTACACCTTC.

The gene calls are TRBV9 and TRBJ2-7, with D tentatively TRBD1 (5 bases). Trimming removed 0 bases from V and 2 bases from J, with 12 bases in between. The CDR3 runs to 15 residues. The germline gives CDR1 SGDLS, CDR2 YYNGEE. The CDR3 DNA reads TGTGCCAGCAGCGTAGACGGTCGACAGACCTACGAGCAGTACTTC. The encoded protein is CASSVDGRQTYEQYF.

V gene TRBV5-6 combines with J gene TRBJ2-7; 9 bases line up with TRBD1. Germline V gives CDR1 SGHDT, CDR2 YYEEEE. V lost 3 bases, J lost 1 base, and 2 bases stayed unmatched. CDR3 length equals 14 residues. In DNA, the CDR3 is TGTGCCAGCAGCTCGACAGGGGGTTCCTACGAGCAGTACTTC. This codes for CASSSTGGSYEQYF.

The sample holds one count of this clone. V is TRBV19 and J is TRBJ1-5; unclear D gene. Germline values: CDR1 LNHDA, CDR2 SQIVND (reference sequence). This CDR3 region has 12 residues. Trimming removed 10 bases at V and 4 bases at J, with 11 bases between. The CDR3: CATSGRNQPQHF. CDR3 coding DNA: TGTGCCACCAGCGGAAGGAATCAGCCCCAGCATTTT.